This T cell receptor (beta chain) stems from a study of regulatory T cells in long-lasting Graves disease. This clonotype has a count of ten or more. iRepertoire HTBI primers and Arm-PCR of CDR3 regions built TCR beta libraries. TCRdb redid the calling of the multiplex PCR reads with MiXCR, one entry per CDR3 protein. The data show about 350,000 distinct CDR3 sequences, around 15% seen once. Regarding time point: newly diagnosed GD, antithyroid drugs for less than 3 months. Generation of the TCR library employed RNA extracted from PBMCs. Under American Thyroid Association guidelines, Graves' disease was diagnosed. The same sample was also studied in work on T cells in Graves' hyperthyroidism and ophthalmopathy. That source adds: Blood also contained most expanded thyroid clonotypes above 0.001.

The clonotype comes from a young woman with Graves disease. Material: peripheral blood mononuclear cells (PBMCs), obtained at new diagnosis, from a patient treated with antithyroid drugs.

The CDR3 region is CSVGSRYSNQPQHF. CDR3 bases: TGCAGCGTTGGCTCCAGGTATAGCAATCAGCCCCAGCATTTT. The chain combines TRBV29-1 with TRBJ1-5; D gene uncertain. CDR1 and CDR2 (germline): SQVTM, ANQGSEA. The length of the CDR3 is 14 residues. Trimming cost V 4 bases and J 0 bases, with 10 bases left between them.